A single T cell receptor (beta chain) is shown here with its context. Its antigen is not yet known. There are no base qualities to consult, and no much larger clone falls within one base. The same CDR3 is also encoded by other DNA sequences in this sample. Healthy HIV-negative adults with no recently reported acute infections or vaccinations were included as donors. Every donor was a Caucasian adult living in Nashville, Tennessee, USA. CD4+ T cells were enriched by magnetic negative selection; naive cells were then positively selected on CD45RA, and the negative fraction formed the memory subset. Blood was collected by leukapheresis, and PBMCs were isolated by Ficoll-Histopaque density gradient centrifugation and then cryopreserved in liquid nitrogen vapor phase. Analytical flow cytometry was used to check the purity and quantity of each magnetically sorted T cell population. Genomic DNA was isolated from each sorted fraction and quantified by UV absorbance on a Nanodrop 2000c.

This specimen belongs to a study of shared clonotypes between healthy human individuals (TCRdb year 2020). Notes on the research overall: A couple of women and a few men aged 18 to 49 years were included in the cohort. For each donor, CD4 naive and CD4 memory were each run on three plates, CD8 naive on two plates, and CD8 memory on one plate. Leukapheresis yielded between about 0.85 and 10 billion PBMCs per donor. To increase sequencing depth and limit assay-specific biases, TCR repertoire library preparation and sequencing were carried out by different laboratories using diverse techniques. Blood TCR repertoires of a handful of healthy adults were deeply sequenced to estimate repertoire size and the extent of clonotype sharing between individuals.

Overall results and qualifications from the work: Sharing across a few donors was observed for approximately 4.6% of naive CD4, over 3% of naive CD8, over 2% of memory CD4, and around 0.4% of memory CD8 clonotypes. Compared with non-shared clonotypes, the clonotypes found in all four sorted-subset donors had higher generation probabilities. Only blood was sampled, and tissue TCR repertoires likely differ from those in blood. Pairwise subsampling led to the expectation that sequencing depth would affect the degree of clonotype sharing among donors. The genetic and exposure-history diversity represented was limited by the small number of donors. Larger estimated clonotype richness was generally found for naive subsets than for memory subsets. Rarefaction of sorted-subset datasets indicated incomplete sequencing despite the large sequencing depth.

Using the deep immunoSEQ assay, TCR CDR3 regions were amplified from genomic DNA by multiplex PCR. Genomic DNA extracted from each cell subset was distributed evenly over all wells of several immunoSEQ 96-well plates, and each plate served as one replicate. For sorted subsets, roughly 200 ng genomic DNA, equal to tens of thousands of T cell genomes, was loaded into each replicate PCR. Purified libraries were measured with a Qubit 3.0 fluorometer, size-checked on a Bioanalyzer 2100, and measured again with the KAPA Library Quantification kit. Every immunoSEQ 96-well plate was sequenced on a dedicated single-read 150-cycle Illumina NextSeq 550 flow cell. The study's processing was this. Because the immunoSEQ output held only junctional sequences and lacked quality scores, the filtering could not match the filtering applied to full-length reads. To assign V/J genes and CDR3, sequences were annotated against IMGT germline references using PyIR, a Python wrapper for IgBLAST v1.9. Reads with weak V/J assignments (E-value above 1e-6), missing CDR3, stop codons, out-of-frame junctions, or ambiguous translated residues were removed. V3J clonotypes were defined by identical inferred V gene, J gene, and CDR3 amino acid sequence. The percentage overlap between two repertoires was calculated by dividing the number of shared unique clonotypes by the size of the smaller repertoire. Three approaches were used to assess repertoire richness: RTK rarefaction, the Chao1 estimator, and Recon v2.1 estimates of unobserved clonotypes. Generation probabilities were computed with OLGA for all TCRbeta clonotypes obtained by the gDNA method from several donors. TCRdb carries this immuneACCESS record with in-frame sequences only. Its versions omit some clonotypes, under half of them owing to an unresolved V gene in the studies checked, with the rest unexplained. V and J calls plus clone size are reproduced from that table; the DNA served to infer D and trimming. The sample data list fewer than 2.5 million clones, and 93% of these were observed just once. Jointly, the top ten make up 0.36% of the sample.

The sample was naive CD4+ T cells from PBMCs. The sample's cell subset or site, from its label and the paper: CD45RA+ positively selected. This receptor was obtained from a man aged 18 to 30 in good health. Some clones in this sample may be carry-over from other donors' samples.

For the CDR3, the sequence is CASSLEGAGETQYF. In nucleotides, the sequence is TGCGCCAGCAGCTTGGAGGGGGCGGGTGAGACCCAGTACTTC. The chain joins TRBV5-1 to TRBJ2-5, and 7 bases in between align with TRBD1. CDR1 and CDR2 are drawn from the germline V gene: SGHRS, YFSETQ. V is pruned by 0 bases and J by 5 bases, leaving 4 bases of the junction without a gene match. The CDR3 numbers 14 residues from cysteine through phenylalanine. Only the CDR3 DNA stays, 42 bases, in frame from base 1.